Shown below are 24 T cell receptor beta chains from a single sample sequenced in a study of OX40 agonist ivuxolimab in advanced cancers. The method was immunoSEQ multiplex PCR; TCRdb's version includes in-frame clones alone and lacks a portion of them. This repertoire shows tens of thousands of clones, 87% found once; its top ten account for approximately 1.2%. The sequencing used CD4+ or CD8+ T cells sorted from blood, collected in a trial of the OX40 agonist ivuxolimab. The receptor source for this set is an adult with an advanced solid tumor such as melanoma, head and neck, liver or kidney cancer.

The gene calls are TRBV4-1 and TRBJ2-1, with D maybe TRBD1 (5 bases). The V gene's germline CDR1 is MGHRA and CDR2 YSYEKL. The V and J ends lost 1 base and 4 bases respectively, with 17 bases between them. The CDR3 is 17 amino acids. The CDR3 sequence is CASSQGQGTGQYNEQFF. DNA for the CDR3: TGCGCCAGCAGCCAAGGCCAGGGTACGGGCCAATACAATGAGCAGTTCTTC.

The chain uses TRBV28 and TRBJ1-1, with D possibly matching TRBD1 (6 bases). The CDR3 is made up of 14 amino acids. V was shortened by 5 bases and J by 1 base, with 11 bases between the two germline ends. Germline V CDR1 and CDR2: MDHEN, SYDVKM. CDR3 nucleotides: TGTGCCAGCAGTACACTAGGGGGGAACACTGAAGCTTTCTTT. It yields the protein CASSTLGGNTEAFF. Variable domain in full (rest from reference TRBV28 and TRBJ1-1): DVKVTQSSRYLVKRTGEKVFLECVQDMDHENMFWYRQDPGLGLRLIYFSYDVKMKEKGDIPEGYSVSREKKERFSLILESASTNQTSMYLCASSTLGGNTEAFFGQGTRLTVV.

This chain connects TRBV7-9 to TRBJ2-1, with D perhaps TRBD1 (6 bases). This CDR3 spans 14 amino acids. The germline CDR1 and CDR2 sequences are SEHNR and FQNEAQ (reference sequence). V gave up 5 bases and J gave up 2 bases, with 10 bases separating them. In DNA form, the CDR3 reads TGTGCCAGCAGCGAGCAGGGGCCCTACAATGAGCAGTTCTTC. Its protein is CASSEQGPYNEQFF. Based on the CDR3 plus reference TRBV7-9 and TRBJ2-1, the full variable domain is DTGVSQNPRHKITKRGQNVTFRCDPISEHNRLYWYRQTLGQGPEFLTYFQNEAQLEKSRLLSDRFSAERPKGSFSTLEIQRTEQGDSAMYLCASSEQGPYNEQFFGPGTRLTVL.

The chain carries TRBV7-6 and TRBJ2-7; 10 nucleotides agree with TRBD2. Germline-derived CDR1 and CDR2 are SGHVS and FNYEAQ. The ends lost 7 bases at V and 3 bases at J; junction bases unmatched: 9. The CDR3 runs 15 residues. The CDR3 loop is CASTVGTSDYYEQYF. The CDR3 DNA follows: TGTGCCAGCACCGTCGGGACTAGCGACTACTACGAGCAGTACTTC.

The chain recombines TRBV5-1 with TRBJ1-2; 8 bases are a match to TRBD1. Per germline, CDR1 SGHRS and CDR2 YFSETQ. The CDR3 covers 14 residues. With V trimmed by 7 bases and J by 5 bases, 10 bases remained unmatched. CDR3: CASSPGGKQYGYTF. CDR3 coding DNA: TGCGCCAGCTCTCCAGGGGGCAAACAGTATGGCTACACCTTC.

This rearrangement joins TRBV6-5 to TRBJ1-5; no reliable D call. The CDR3 runs to 13 residues. Germline V gene data show CDR1 as MNHEY and CDR2 as SVGAGI. V dropped 5 bases and J dropped 7 bases, with 12 bases sitting between them. The CDR3 here is CASSILQGQPQHF. CDR3 bases: TGTGCCAGCAGTATCTTACAAGGACAGCCCCAGCATTTT.

The rearrangement uses TRBV6-4 and TRBJ1-2, with 7 bases identical to TRBD1. The germline CDR1 and CDR2 sequences are MRHNA and SNTAGT. This CDR3 has 14 amino acids. Unmatched junction bases numbered 12, after V lost 6 bases and J lost 8 bases. The CDR3 loop is CASRPRQGQGGYTF. The CDR3 DNA reads TGTGCCAGCAGACCGAGACAGGGACAAGGAGGCTACACCTTC.

This clone was detected only a few times. The V and J genes are TRBV10-3 and TRBJ1-5; D might be TRBD1 (5 bases). The ends were cut back, 5 bases at V and 0 bases at J, with 8 bases in the middle. The length of the CDR3 is 14 residues. CDR1 and CDR2 from the germline V gene are ENHRY and SYGVKD. The CDR3 sequence: CAISQGYSNQPQHF. For the CDR3, the DNA is TGTGCCATCAGTCAGGGATATAGCAATCAGCCCCAGCATTTT.

This clone was detected only a few times. The chain links TRBV28 to TRBJ1-2; D remains ambiguous. Germline values: CDR1 MDHEN, CDR2 SYDVKM. Trimming took off 7 bases at V and 4 bases at J, with 13 bases between the two ends. The length of the CDR3 is 13 residues. CDR3 in amino acids: CASTTLTAYGYTF. CDR3 coding DNA: TGTGCCAGCACAACATTGACTGCCTATGGCTACACCTTC.

Of note for this clone: Germline and junction disagree at one end, which may indicate a read error. The same CDR3 arises from other DNA sequences in this sample as well. V is TRBV5-6 and J is TRBJ2-7; 8 nucleotides line up with TRBD1. The CDR3 sequence is 16 residues long. The germline gives CDR1 SGHDT, CDR2 YYEEEE. The CDR3 loop is CASSLLRTGGNVEQYF. In nucleotides, the CDR3 is TGTGCCAGCAGCTTGTTACGCACAGGGGGTAATGTGGAGCAGTACTTT.

The V call is TRBV6-1, the J call TRBJ1-5, with D unresolved. Germline CDR1 and CDR2: MNHNS and SASEGT. CDR3 length: 13 residues. Deletions cut 6 bases from V and 2 bases from J, with 8 bases between. The CDR3 DNA follows: TGTGCCAGCAGGTGGGGTCGCAATCAGCCCCAGCATTTT. Translating gives CASRWGRNQPQHF.

A single count supports this clone. The rearrangement links TRBV7-8 to TRBJ1-1; 9 bases match TRBD1. Germline CDR1 SGHVS, CDR2 FQNEAQ. Trimming removed 5 bases from V and 5 bases from J; junction bases left unmatched: 6. The CDR3 contains 14 residues. CDR3 protein: CASSGRQGETEAFF. The CDR3 DNA follows: TGTGCCAGCAGCGGACGACAGGGGGAAACTGAAGCTTTCTTT. Using reference TRBV7-8 and TRBJ1-1 for the parts outside the CDR3, the full variable domain is GAGVSQSPRYKVAKRGQDVALRCDPISGHVSLFWYQQALGQGPEFLTYFQNEAQLDKSGLPSDRFFAERPEGSVSTLKIQRTQQEDSAVYLCASSGRQGETEAFFGQGTRLTVV.

The chain carries TRBV7-9 and TRBJ1-1; D is unclear. This CDR3 has 15 amino acids. V was shortened by 4 bases and J by 2 bases, with 14 bases between the two germline ends. The germline V gene has CDR1 SEHNR and CDR2 FQNEAQ (reference sequence). The CDR3: CASSSDGRRNTEAFF. The CDR3 region has the DNA TGTGCCAGCAGCTCTGACGGACGGAGAAACACTGAAGCTTTCTTT.

The chain uses TRBV28 and TRBJ1-1; TRBD1 might be the D (5 bases). The CDR3 covers 15 residues. V was shortened by 1 base and J by 8 bases, with 17 bases between the two germline ends. Germline assignment: CDR1 MDHEN and CDR2 SYDVKM. CDR3 protein: CASSLSSGGEQEAFF. CDR3 nucleotides: TGTGCCAGCAGTTTATCCTCGGGAGGGGAACAGGAAGCTTTCTTT. Full variable domain (rest looked up from reference TRBV28 and TRBJ1-1): DVKVTQSSRYLVKRTGEKVFLECVQDMDHENMFWYRQDPGLGLRLIYFSYDVKMKEKGDIPEGYSVSREKKERFSLILESASTNQTSMYLCASSLSSGGEQEAFFGQGTRLTVV.

The chain recombines TRBV11-2 with TRBJ2-7; a possible D gene is TRBD2 (7 bases). V dropped 2 bases and J dropped 1 base, with 18 bases sitting between them. The CDR3 is 17 residues long. Germline CDR1 SGHAT, CDR2 FQNNGV. CDR3 protein: CASSLIQGGRGSYEQYF. Written as DNA, the CDR3 is TGTGCCAGCAGCTTAATCCAGGGAGGGAGGGGGTCCTACGAGCAGTACTTC. Looking up the rest from reference TRBV11-2 and TRBJ2-7 gives the full variable domain: EAGVAQSPRYKIIEKRQSVAFWCNPISGHATLYWYQQILGQGPKLLIQFQNNGVVDDSQLPKDRFSAERLKGVDSTLKIQPAKLEDSAVYLCASSLIQGGRGSYEQYFGPGTRLTVT.

The chain combines TRBV10-3 with TRBJ1-2, with a tentative D call TRBD1 (5 bases). Germline CDR1 is ENHRY and CDR2 is SYGVKD. The CDR3 has 14 residues. V was cut by 4 bases and J by 5 bases, with 14 bases left in between. The CDR3 coding sequence is TGTGCCATCAGTGCCATTCGGGGGGATTATGGCTACACCTTC. Amino acid sequence: CAISAIRGDYGYTF.

The rearrangement uses TRBV6-6 and TRBJ1-3; D remains unclear. Trimming took off 6 bases at V and 1 base at J, with 10 bases between the two ends. Germline V CDR1 and CDR2: MNHNY, SVGAGI (reference sequence). The CDR3 consists of 14 residues. The CDR3 DNA is TGTGCCAGCAGCCCTGATTGGTCTGGAAACACCATATATTTT. Protein: CASSPDWSGNTIYF.

This clone showed up just once. V usage is TRBV15 and J usage is TRBJ1-2; 7 bases align to TRBD1. This CDR3 has 15 residues. The germline gives CDR1 LNHNV, CDR2 YYDKDF (reference sequence). Trimming took 4 bases from V and 4 from J; bases not matched to a gene: 9. DNA for the CDR3: TGTGCCACCAGCAAAGACAGGGTGTCGGTCTATGGCTACACCTTC. Residues: CATSKDRVSVYGYTF.

The chain carries TRBV14 and TRBJ1-6; TRBD1 agrees at 11 bases. This CDR3 has 16 amino acids. Germline V gene sequence: CDR1 SGHDN, CDR2 FVKESK. V was clipped by 2 bases and J by 5 bases; unmatched bases: 2. The CDR3 reads CASSQWTGGDNSPLHF. The DNA of the CDR3 is TGTGCCAGCAGCCAATGGACAGGGGGCGATAATTCACCCCTCCACTTT.

The rearrangement uses TRBV2 and TRBJ1-4; 8 bases match TRBD1. Germline trimming cut 7 bases from V and 7 bases from J; bases unmatched to any gene: 8. The germline V gene encodes CDR1 SNHLY and CDR2 FYNNEI. The CDR3 contains 14 residues. DNA for the CDR3: TGTGCCAGCAAACGGTCAGGGGGCAGTGAAAAACTGTTTTTT. Translation gives CASKRSGGSEKLFF.

This chain links TRBV11-2 with TRBJ2-7, with D uncertain. The V gene's germline CDR1 is SGHAT and CDR2 FQNNGV. CDR3 size: 13 residues. With 0 bases removed from V and 5 bases from J, the gap between germline ends came to 8 bases. This CDR3 is CASSLDRVNEQYF. For the CDR3, the DNA is TGTGCCAGCAGCTTAGATCGCGTAAACGAGCAGTACTTC. Using reference TRBV11-2 and TRBJ2-7 for the parts outside the CDR3, the full variable domain is EAGVAQSPRYKIIEKRQSVAFWCNPISGHATLYWYQQILGQGPKLLIQFQNNGVVDDSQLPKDRFSAERLKGVDSTLKIQPAKLEDSAVYLCASSLDRVNEQYFGPGTRLTVT.

This chain joins TRBV7-2 and TRBJ1-3, with no clear D. CDR3 size: 15 residues. With 1 base removed from V and 0 bases from J, the gap between germline ends came to 7 bases. Germline V lookup: CDR1 SGHTA, CDR2 FQGNSA. CDR3 loop: CASSLEAFSGNTIYF. The DNA for the CDR3 is TGTGCCAGCAGCTTAGAGGCCTTCTCTGGAAACACCATATATTTT.

This rearrangement joins TRBV28 to TRBJ2-3, with D perhaps matching TRBD1 or TRBD2 (7 bases each). The germline gives CDR1 MDHEN, CDR2 SYDVKM. The CDR3 is made up of 15 amino acids. V dropped 6 bases and J dropped 6 bases, with 19 bases sitting between them. The CDR3 reads CASSLQGGGGDTQYF. The CDR3 DNA is TGTGCCAGCAGCCTCCAGGGGGGGGGCGGCGATACGCAGTATTTT. The full variable domain, with the rest looked up from reference TRBV28 and TRBJ2-3, is DVKVTQSSRYLVKRTGEKVFLECVQDMDHENMFWYRQDPGLGLRLIYFSYDVKMKEKGDIPEGYSVSREKKERFSLILESASTNQTSMYLCASSLQGGGGDTQYFGPGTRLTVL.

The chain employs TRBV2 and TRBJ2-7, with D perhaps TRBD1 (6 bases). Germline V gene data show CDR1 as SNHLY and CDR2 as FYNNEI. V was trimmed by 9 bases and J by 3 bases, leaving 12 bases between them. The CDR3 consists of 12 residues. The CDR3 sequence: CASTGSNYEQYF. The CDR3 DNA sequence: TGTGCCAGTACAGGGAGTAACTACGAGCAGTACTTC.